These 3 T cell receptor beta chains originate from one sample sequenced in a study of cytomegalovirus exposure and HLA in healthy donors. Vbeta (60) and Jbeta (13) primers were used in the PCR. Assay: immunoSEQ multiplex PCR; the TCRdb copy retains only in-frame clones and omits some. The sample carries roughly 120,000 clones, roughly 77% recorded once. Sequences were obtained from PBMCs. Every receptor here comes from a woman aged 30 to 39 in good health and CMV-seronegative.

The rearrangement joins TRBV7-2 to TRBJ2-5, with D possibly matching TRBD1 (5 bases). Deletions cut 3 bases from V and 0 bases from J, with 11 bases between. Germline V CDR1 and CDR2: SGHTA, FQGNSA. This CDR3 spans 15 amino acids. Written as DNA, the CDR3 is TGTGCCAGCAGCTTCCACTCAGGGAACCAAGAGACCCAGTACTTC. It yields the protein CASSFHSGNQETQYF.

The chain recombines TRBV6-4 with TRBJ2-3, with 10 bases matching TRBD2. The trim removed 0 bases at V and 5 bases at J, leaving 5 bases unmatched. The CDR3 runs 16 residues. CDR1 and CDR2 from the germline V gene are MRHNA and SNTAGT. CDR3 region: CASSDSLAGAVDTQYF. As DNA, the CDR3 is TGTGCCAGCAGTGACTCCCTAGCGGGAGCGGTAGATACGCAGTATTTT.

The chain has TRBV7-8 and TRBJ1-6, with D perhaps TRBD1 (5 bases). CDR3 length: 19 residues. Trimming pared 2 bases from V and 9 bases from J, leaving 26 bases between. CDR1 and CDR2 (germline): SGHVS, FQNEAQ. The CDR3 nucleotides are TGTGCCAGCAGCTTACTCGGGGGGGGGTCAAGGATTTTCGGTTCACCCCTCCACTTT. The encoded protein is CASSLLGGGSRIFGSPLHF.